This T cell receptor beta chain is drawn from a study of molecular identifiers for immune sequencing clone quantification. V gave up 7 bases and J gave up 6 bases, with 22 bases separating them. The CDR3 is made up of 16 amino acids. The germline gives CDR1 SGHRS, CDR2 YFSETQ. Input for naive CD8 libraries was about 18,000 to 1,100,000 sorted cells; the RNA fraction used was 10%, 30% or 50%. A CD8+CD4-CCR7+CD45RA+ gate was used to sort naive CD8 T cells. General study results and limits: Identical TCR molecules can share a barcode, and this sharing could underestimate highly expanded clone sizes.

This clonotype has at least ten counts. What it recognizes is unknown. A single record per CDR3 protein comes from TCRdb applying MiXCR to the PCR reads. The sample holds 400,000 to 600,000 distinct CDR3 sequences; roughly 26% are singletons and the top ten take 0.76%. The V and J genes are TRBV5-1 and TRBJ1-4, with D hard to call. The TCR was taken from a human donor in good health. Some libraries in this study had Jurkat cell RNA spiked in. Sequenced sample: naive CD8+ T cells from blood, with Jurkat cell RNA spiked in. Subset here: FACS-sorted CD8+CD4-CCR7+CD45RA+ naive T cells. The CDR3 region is CASCLGVGADDEKLFF. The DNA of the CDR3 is TGCGCCAGCTGCCTCGGTGTCGGAGCCGATGATGAAAAACTGTTTTTT.